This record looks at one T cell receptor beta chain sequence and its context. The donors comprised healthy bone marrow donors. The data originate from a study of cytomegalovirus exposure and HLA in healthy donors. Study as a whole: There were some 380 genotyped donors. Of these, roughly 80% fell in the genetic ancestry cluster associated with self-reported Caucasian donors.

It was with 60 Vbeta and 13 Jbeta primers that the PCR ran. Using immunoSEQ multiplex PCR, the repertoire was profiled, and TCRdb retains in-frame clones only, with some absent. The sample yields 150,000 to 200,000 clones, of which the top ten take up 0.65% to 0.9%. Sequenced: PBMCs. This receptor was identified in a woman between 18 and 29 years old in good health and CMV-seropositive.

CDR3 sequence (DNA): TGCGCCAGCAGTAGAGGGTTTGACACCGGGGAGCTGTTTTTT. It yields the protein CASSRGFDTGELFF. V and J are TRBV4-1 and TRBJ2-2; perhaps TRBD2 as D (5 bases). The CDR3 runs to 14 residues. With 6 bases removed from V and 3 bases from J, the gap between germline ends came to 11 bases. From germline, CDR1 is MGHRA and CDR2 YSYEKL.